A selection of T cell receptor beta chains follows, all from one sample in a study of cytomegalovirus exposure and HLA in healthy donors. This table comes from immunoSEQ multiplex PCR, and its TCRdb copy is limited to in-frame clones, with some not included. The profile shows more than 95,000 clones, around 75% of them singletons. Sequencing was carried out using PBMCs. The origin of the receptors is a woman in her forties or fifties in good health and CMV-seronegative. The CDR3 runs from the conserved cysteine through the conserved F or W. D genes are given only for firm matches. Clone size is not always given. Where it is, it says once, few, many or a class for expanded clones.

D gene,J gene,V gene,clone size,CDR3 protein,CDR3 DNA
NA,TRBJ2-1,TRBV29-1,NA,CSVGGREDEQFF,TGCAGCGTTGGAGGCAGGGAGGATGAGCAGTTCTTC
TRBD2,TRBJ2-1,TRBV7-3,NA,CASSAQLAGVSEQFF,TGTGCCAGCAGCGCCCAACTAGCGGGAGTCAGTGAGCAGTTCTTC
NA,TRBJ2-7,TRBV11-2,NA,CASTLTGTTYEQYF,TGTGCCAGCACCCTTACCGGGACAACCTACGAGCAGTACTTC
TRBD2,TRBJ2-7,TRBV11-2,few,CASTLNAGVYYEQYF,TGTGCCAGCACCCTAAACGCGGGAGTATACTACGAGCAGTACTTC
NA,TRBJ2-1,TRBV9,few,CASSVREGPRNEQFF,TGTGCCAGCAGCGTTCGTGAGGGCCCACGGAATGAGCAGTTCTTC
TRBD1,TRBJ1-2,TRBV19,NA,CASSIGLFGTGSESYGYTF,TGTGCCAGTAGTATCGGGTTGTTCGGGACAGGGTCTGAGTCCTATGGCTACACCTTC
TRBD1,TRBJ2-5,TRBV19,NA,CASSIYSGTGKETQYF,TGTGCCAGTAGTATTTATTCCGGGACAGGGAAAGAGACCCAGTACTTC
TRBD1,TRBJ2-2,TRBV30,NA,CAWGRGRTDTGELFF,TGTGCCTGGGGAAGGGGGCGGACGGATACCGGGGAGCTGTTTTTT
TRBD2,TRBJ2-5,TRBV27,NA,CASSARLAGGPRETQYF,TGTGCCAGCAGTGCCCGACTAGCGGGAGGACCAAGGGAGACCCAGTACTTC
TRBD1,TRBJ1-4,TRBV30,few,CAWRATGQGGGKLFF,TGTGCCTGGAGGGCAACCGGACAGGGCGGCGGAAAACTGTTTTTT
TRBD1,TRBJ2-6,TRBV4-2,few,CASSQEGGQGNSGANVLTF,TGTGCCAGCAGCCAAGAAGGGGGACAGGGGAACTCTGGGGCCAACGTCCTGACTTTC
TRBD2,TRBJ2-1,TRBV15,NA,CATSRDMLGLAGGIYNEQFF,TGTGCCACCAGCAGAGATATGTTGGGACTAGCGGGAGGTATCTACAATGAGCAGTTCTTC
NA,TRBJ1-4,TRBV28,few,CASKRSSREKLFF,TGTGCCAGCAAACGGAGTTCTCGGGAAAAACTGTTTTTT
NA,TRBJ2-3,TRBV5-5,NA,CASSLETPSITDTQYF,TGTGCCAGCAGCTTGGAGACGCCTAGTATCACAGATACGCAGTATTTT
NA,TRBJ2-7,TRBV29-1,NA,CSVEEAAEFEQYF,TGCAGCGTTGAAGAGGCGGCAGAGTTCGAGCAGTACTTC
NA,TRBJ2-1,TRBV19,NA,CASSNPWAGDSYNEQFF,TGTGCCAGTTCAAACCCATGGGCAGGGGACTCCTACAATGAGCAGTTCTTC
TRBD1,TRBJ1-3,TRBV5-4,NA,CASSLEGAAGNTIYF,TGTGCCAGCAGCTTGGAGGGGGCGGCTGGAAACACCATATATTTT
NA,TRBJ2-5,TRBV9,NA,CASSVSPGVQETQYF,TGTGCCAGCAGCGTTTCGCCAGGGGTCCAAGAGACCCAGTACTTC
NA,TRBJ2-7,TRBV6-1,few,CASSEERALYEQYF,TGTGCCAGCAGTGAAGAGAGGGCCCTCTACGAGCAGTACTTC
TRBD2,TRBJ2-7,TRBV30,once,CAWSGRWTSVSYEQYF,TGTGCCTGGAGTGGCCGGTGGACTAGCGTCTCCTACGAGCAGTACTTC
NA,TRBJ1-1,TRBV19,NA,CASTRSGGVNTEAFF,TGTGCCAGTACCCGGTCGGGCGGGGTCAACACTGAAGCTTTCTTT
NA,TRBJ1-1,TRBV2,NA,CASSDRVPNTEAFF,TGTGCCAGCAGTGATCGGGTTCCGAACACTGAAGCTTTCTTT
NA,TRBJ2-7,TRBV5-6,NA,CASSYITSEQYF,TGTGCCAGCAGCTATATCACTAGCGAGCAGTACTTC
TRBD2,TRBJ2-7,TRBV5-6,NA,CASSPGGRSYEQYF,TGTGCCAGCAGCCCGGGGGGACGGTCCTACGAGCAGTACTTC
TRBD2,TRBJ2-1,TRBV23-1,NA,CASSQPASGNEQFF,TGCGCCAGCAGTCAGCCGGCTAGCGGGAATGAGCAGTTCTTC
NA,TRBJ1-1,TRBV30,NA,CAWSRQGAEAFF,TGTGCCTGGAGTCGCCAGGGTGCTGAAGCTTTCTTT
TRBD2,TRBJ2-1,TRBV7-9,NA,CSSSLEVWASGYNEQFF,TGTTCCAGCAGCTTAGAGGTCTGGGCTAGCGGCTACAATGAGCAGTTCTTC
TRBD2,TRBJ2-7,TRBV10-3,NA,CAIRATSSSSYEQYF,TGTGCCATCAGGGCGACTAGCTCAAGCTCCTACGAGCAGTACTTC
TRBD1,TRBJ1-2,TRBV7-6,once,CASSLDPRQGEEGYTF,TGTGCCAGCAGCTTAGACCCGCGACAGGGGGAGGAAGGCTACACCTTC
NA,TRBJ2-1,TRBV6-5,NA,CASSYLKGDSYNEQFF,TGTGCCAGCAGTTACTTAAAGGGAGACTCCTACAATGAGCAGTTCTTC
NA,TRBJ1-1,TRBV9,NA,CASSLDRNTEAFF,TGTGCCAGCAGCTTAGACAGGAACACTGAAGCTTTCTTT
NA,TRBJ2-3,TRBV7-2,NA,CASEPAGKPDTQYF,TGTGCCAGTGAGCCAGCGGGTAAGCCAGATACGCAGTATTTT
NA,TRBJ1-1,TRBV7-9,NA,CASSSLVAEKIF,TGTGCCAGCAGCTCATTGGTGGCGGAGAAAATCTTT
NA,TRBJ2-7,TRBV19,NA,CASSSTGYEQYF,TGTGCCAGTAGTTCGACAGGCTACGAGCAGTACTTC
TRBD1,TRBJ2-1,TRBV19,NA,CASSVQGASNEQFF,TGTGCCAGTAGTGTACAGGGGGCTAGTAATGAGCAGTTCTTC
TRBD1,TRBJ1-4,TRBV7-9,once,CASSSGQMHEKLFF,TGTGCCAGCAGCTCGGGACAGATGCATGAAAAACTGTTTTTT
TRBD2,TRBJ2-3,TRBV7-2,NA,CASSLQGGGSTDTQYF,TGTGCCAGCAGCTTACAGGGCGGGGGTAGCACAGATACGCAGTATTTT
NA,TRBJ1-5,TRBV28,NA,CASSLFEWEVQPQHF,TGTGCCAGCAGTTTATTCGAGTGGGAGGTTCAGCCCCAGCATTTT
TRBD1,TRBJ1-1,TRBV19,NA,CASSIGGQGSEAFF,TGTGCCAGTAGTATAGGGGGACAGGGTTCGGAAGCTTTCTTT
TRBD1,TRBJ1-3,TRBV28,NA,CASSLSSGQGTGNTIYF,TGTGCCAGCAGTTTAAGCTCAGGACAGGGAACTGGAAACACCATATATTTT
NA,TRBJ2-5,TRBV7-9,NA,CSSSLGAGADETQYF,TGTTCCAGCAGCCTGGGGGCGGGAGCCGACGAGACCCAGTACTTC
NA,TRBJ1-3,TRBV5-6,NA,CASSWGESRNTIYF,TGTGCCAGCAGTTGGGGGGAGTCGCGAAACACCATATATTTT
NA,TRBJ2-5,TRBV5-6,NA,CASSPGGGKETQYF,TGTGCCAGCAGCCCGGGTGGAGGGAAAGAGACCCAGTACTTC
TRBD1,TRBJ2-7,TRBV28,NA,CASSPGGHEQYF,TGTGCCAGCAGTCCAGGGGGCCACGAGCAGTACTTC
NA,TRBJ1-2,TRBV4-1,NA,CASSQERTVLGYGYTF,TGCGCCAGCAGCCAAGAAAGGACAGTTCTCGGGTATGGCTACACCTTC
NA,TRBJ1-4,TRBV19,NA,CASSIGAGVGEKLFF,TGTGCCAGTAGTATCGGGGCAGGGGTAGGCGAAAAACTGTTTTTT
NA,TRBJ2-7,TRBV28,NA,CASSLGGTSYEQYF,TGTGCCAGCAGTTTAGGGGGCACCAGCTACGAGCAGTACTTC
NA,TRBJ1-4,TRBV7-2,NA,CASSLGRNEKLFF,TGTGCCAGCAGCTTAGGCAGGAATGAAAAACTGTTTTTT